Each of the 15 T cell receptor beta chains below was sequenced from the same sample in a study of CD8 T cells in Susac syndrome. cDNA came from approximately 0.5 to 1 ug RNA primed by random hexamers. TCRdb recomputed calls from the immunoSEQ multiplex PCR reads with MiXCR, one row per CDR3 protein. The data contain under 200,000 distinct CDR3 sequences, 90% to 95% of them seen just once; the ten biggest clones take up 0.085% to 0.1%. Sequencing used CD4+ T cells from PBMCs. These TCRs come from a human donor with Susac syndrome.

The chain is built from TRBV19 and TRBJ1-2; the match to TRBD1 covers 9 bases. Germline V gene lookup returns CDR1 LNHDA and CDR2 SQIVND (reference sequence). CDR3 size: 15 residues. The trim removed 4 bases at V and 4 bases at J, leaving 7 bases unmatched. The chain's CDR3 is CASSKDRGDRYGYTF. CDR3 bases: TGTGCCAGTAGTAAGGACAGGGGTGACCGCTATGGCTACACCTTC.

The chain combines TRBV5-1 with TRBJ2-7; 8 nucleotides agree with TRBD1. V was clipped by 0 bases and J by 0 bases; unmatched bases: 8. The CDR3 loop spans 17 amino acids. The germline gives CDR1 SGHRS, CDR2 YFSETQ. Here the CDR3 reads CASSLGSSGGFSYEQYF. In DNA form, the CDR3 reads TGCGCCAGCAGCTTGGGGTCCTCAGGGGGCTTCTCCTACGAGCAGTACTTC. The full variable domain, in which reference TRBV5-1 and TRBJ2-7 provide the parts outside the CDR3, is KAGVTQTPRYLIKTRGQQVTLSCSPISGHRSVSWYQQTPGQGLQFLFEYFSETQRNKGNFPGRFSGRQFSNSRSEMNVSTLELGDSALYLCASSLGSSGGFSYEQYFGPGTRLTVT.

V and J are TRBV19 and TRBJ1-4; 7 positions agree with TRBD1. The CDR3 loop spans 16 amino acids. Germline V lookup: CDR1 LNHDA, CDR2 SQIVND (reference sequence). The V segment lost 5 bases and the J segment 0 bases; nucleotides outside the gene matches: 6. This chain's CDR3 is CASSPLDRTTNEKLFF. CDR3 nucleotide sequence: TGTGCCAGTAGTCCGCTGGACAGGACAACTAATGAAAAACTGTTTTTT.

This sequence joins TRBV20-1 and TRBJ2-1; 7 bases align to TRBD2. The trim removed 3 bases at V and 6 bases at J, leaving 17 bases unmatched. There are 17 residues in the CDR3. Germline loops: CDR1 DFQATT, CDR2 SNEGSKA (reference sequence). This CDR3 is CSASVREVDFSSNEQFF. CDR3 nucleotide sequence: TGCAGTGCTAGTGTACGGGAGGTGGATTTCAGTAGCAATGAGCAGTTCTTC.

The chain links TRBV27 to TRBJ2-1, with 8 bases identical to TRBD1. J gave up 9 bases and V 6 bases, and 13 bases lay outside the gene matches. Looked up from germline, CDR1 is MNHEY and CDR2 is SMNVEV (reference sequence). The CDR3 runs 15 residues. CDR3 DNA: TGTGCCAGCAGGAAGCAGGGGGCTTCGTTGAGTGAGCAGTTCTTC. Its translation: CASRKQGASLSEQFF.

The J gene is TRBJ1-1, the V gene TRBV9; D is uncertain. The V gene's germline CDR1 is SGDLS and CDR2 YYNGEE. Trimming stripped 4 bases from V and 6 bases from J, with 19 bases between. This CDR3 contains 15 residues. The DNA for the CDR3 is TGTGCCAGCAGCCCGACTTTGGGGATTGACGCTGAAGCTTTCTTT. Residues: CASSPTLGIDAEAFF.

The rearrangement joins TRBV20-1 to TRBJ2-2, with 8 bases matching TRBD1. The length of the CDR3 is 16 residues. V dropped 3 bases and J dropped 1; count of bases not matched to a gene: 7. Germline values: CDR1 DFQATT, CDR2 SNEGSKA (reference sequence). As DNA, the CDR3 is TGCAGTGCTAGCGGGAAAGGGACAGGGAACACCGGGGAGCTGTTTTTT. Amino acids: CSASGKGTGNTGELFF.

The V and J genes are TRBV7-2 and TRBJ1-5; 10 bases agree with TRBD1. Germline V gives CDR1 SGHTA, CDR2 FQGNSA. The V gene end was trimmed by 2 bases and the J gene end by 4 bases; junction bases not matched to a gene: 14. The CDR3 extends over 19 amino acids. CDR3 bases: TGTGCCAGCAGCTTAATGAGTCTCAGCGGGACAGGGGCAAATCAGCCCCAGCATTTT. Translated: CASSLMSLSGTGANQPQHF.

J is TRBJ2-3 and V is TRBV3-1; 7 positions match TRBD2. Germline loops: CDR1 LGHDT, CDR2 YNNKEL (reference sequence). This CDR3 is built from 15 residues. With V trimmed by 5 bases and J by 5 bases, 10 bases remained unmatched. This CDR3 reads CASSRTRLYRDTQYF. DNA for the CDR3: TGTGCCAGCAGCAGGACTAGGTTGTATAGAGATACGCAGTATTTT.

The V gene is TRBV9, the J gene TRBJ2-1; 12 bases line up with TRBD2. The CDR3 contains 18 residues. The germline CDR1 and CDR2 sequences are SGDLS and YYNGEE. J gave up 1 base and V 0 bases, and 5 bases lay outside the gene matches. The CDR3 here is CASSVDPSGGASYNEQFF. The CDR3, as DNA: TGTGCCAGCAGCGTAGACCCTAGCGGGGGGGCATCCTACAATGAGCAGTTCTTC. The full variable domain, in which reference TRBV9 and TRBJ2-1 provide the parts outside the CDR3, is DSGVTQTPKHLITATGQRVTLRCSPRSGDLSVYWYQQSLDQGLQFLIQYYNGEERAKGNILERFSAQQFPDLHSELNLSSLELGDSALYFCASSVDPSGGASYNEQFFGPGTRLTVL.

V is TRBV7-2 and J is TRBJ1-6; D is unclear. The CDR3 length is 12 residues. Germline V gene lookup returns CDR1 SGHTA and CDR2 FQGNSA. V was shortened by 2 bases and J by 9 bases, with 5 bases between the two germline ends. The CDR3 DNA follows: TGTGCCAGCAGCTTATTGACTTCACCCCTCCACTTT. Its protein product is CASSLLTSPLHF.

This clonotype was found a few times. Mismatch with germline at one junction end may stem from a read error. The rearrangement joins TRBV6-5 to TRBJ1-2; no reliable D call. This CDR3 region has 11 residues. Germline V gene sequence: CDR1 MNHEY, CDR2 SVGAGI. CDR3 protein: CASTRGGGYTF. The CDR3 DNA reads as TGTGCCAGCACCCGGGGTGGTGGCTACACTTTC.

The rearrangement joins TRBV30 to TRBJ1-2, with TRBD1 as a possible D gene (6 bases). V was pared by 5 bases and J by 8 bases, with 18 bases between. There are 13 residues in the CDR3. CDR1 GTSNPN and CDR2 SVGIG come from the germline V gene (reference sequence). CDR3 nucleotide sequence: TGTGCCTGGGACCTACAGGGTAGTTCGGGCTACACCTTC. This encodes CAWDLQGSSGYTF.

The chain uses TRBV20-1 and TRBJ1-3; D is undetermined. V lost 4 bases to trimming and J lost 2 bases, with 15 bases between them. Germline CDR1 DFQATT, CDR2 SNEGSKA (reference sequence). The CDR3 spans 15 residues. CDR3 sequence (DNA): TGCAGTGCTATCCCTCCGGGTGGCACTGGAAACACCATATATTTT. Protein sequence: CSAIPPGGTGNTIYF.

The chain employs TRBV29-1 and TRBJ2-3; 11 bases fit TRBD2. The CDR3 covers 14 residues. CDR1 is SQVTM, CDR2 ANQGSEA, per germline. The trim removed 3 bases at V and 4 bases at J, leaving 3 bases unmatched. The CDR3 DNA reads TGCAGCGTTGATAGCGGGAGGGCCCCAGATACGCAGTATTTT. Its protein is CSVDSGRAPDTQYF.